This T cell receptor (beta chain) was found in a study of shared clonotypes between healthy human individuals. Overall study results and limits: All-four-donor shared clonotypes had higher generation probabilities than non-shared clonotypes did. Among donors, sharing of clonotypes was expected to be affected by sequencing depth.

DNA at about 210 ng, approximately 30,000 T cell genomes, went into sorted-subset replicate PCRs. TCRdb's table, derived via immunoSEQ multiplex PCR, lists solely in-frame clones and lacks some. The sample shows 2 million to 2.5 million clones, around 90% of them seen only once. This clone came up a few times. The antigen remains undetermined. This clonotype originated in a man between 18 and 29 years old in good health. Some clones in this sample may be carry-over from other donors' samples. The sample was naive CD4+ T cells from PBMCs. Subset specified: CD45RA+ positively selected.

The CDR3 bases are TGTGCCAGCAGCATCGGATTTGGCTACACCTTC. This gives the protein CASSIGFGYTF. The rearrangement joins TRBV28 to TRBJ1-2, with D unresolved. Trimming left V 6 bases short and J 7 bases short, with 9 bases between. From germline, CDR1 is MDHEN and CDR2 SYDVKM. This CDR3 is 11 amino acids long.